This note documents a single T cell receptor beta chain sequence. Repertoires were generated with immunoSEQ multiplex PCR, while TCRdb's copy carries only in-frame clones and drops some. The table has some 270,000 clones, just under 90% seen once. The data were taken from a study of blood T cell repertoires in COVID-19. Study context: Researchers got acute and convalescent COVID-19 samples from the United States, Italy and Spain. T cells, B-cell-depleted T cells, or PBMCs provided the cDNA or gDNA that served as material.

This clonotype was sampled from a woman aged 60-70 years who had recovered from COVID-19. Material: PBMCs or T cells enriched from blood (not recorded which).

The CDR3 loop reads CASNLGLGGTDTQYF. For the CDR3, the DNA is TGTGCCAGCAACTTGGGTTTAGGGGGCACAGATACGCAGTATTTT. This chain uses TRBV7-9 with TRBJ2-3; tentative D call: TRBD1 (5 bases). The germline V gene encodes CDR1 SEHNR and CDR2 FQNEAQ (reference sequence). The CDR3 consists of 15 residues. V was pared by 7 bases and J by 1 base, with 15 bases between.